The 25 T cell receptor beta chains reported below all come from one sample, sequenced in a study of blood T cells in healthy people across ages. A second PCR, run for 7 to 11 cycles, used a sample-barcoded 5' primer plus a J-beta primer mix. MiXCR, run by TCRdb on the 5' RACE reads, gives a single entry per CDR3 protein. The data contain some 560,000 distinct CDR3 sequences, about 29% of them singletons. The same data also went into a second study, on T cells of mothers and their children.

Sequences were obtained from blood. The source of these receptors is a boy under 10 years old in good health.

The gene calls are TRBV29-1 and TRBJ2-5; possible D gene TRBD2, 6 bases. The CDR3 covers 14 residues. With 4 bases removed from V and 2 bases from J, the gap between germline ends came to 14 bases. Germline-derived CDR1 and CDR2 are SQVTM and ANQGSEA. CDR3 residues: CSVVKFAGQETQYF. The CDR3 nucleotides are TGCAGCGTTGTAAAATTTGCGGGGCAAGAGACCCAGTACTTC. Drawing the rest from reference TRBV29-1 and TRBJ2-5, the complete variable domain is SAVISQKPSRDICQRGTSLTIQCQVDSQVTMMFWYRQQPGQSLTLIATANQGSEATYESGFVIDKFPISRPNLTFSTLTVSNMSPEDSSIYLCSVVKFAGQETQYFGPGTRLLVL.

Only a few counts were recorded for this clonotype. The V and J genes are TRBV28 and TRBJ2-7, with 11 bases matching TRBD1. V was pared by 7 bases and J by 5 bases, with 4 bases of the junction left unmatched. The CDR3 length is 13 residues. CDR1 and CDR2 from the germline V gene are MDHEN and SYDVKM. CDR3 bases: TGTGCCAGCAAGAGGACAGGGGGCAACGAGCAGTACTTC. Protein: CASKRTGGNEQYF.

V is TRBV6-2 or TRBV6-3 and J is TRBJ2-7, with D possibly TRBD2 on 6 matching bases. This CDR3 is 16 amino acids long. Trimming left V 6 bases short and J 4 bases short, with 22 bases between. From germline, CDR1 is MNHEY and CDR2 SVGEGT. CDR3 sequence (DNA): TGTGCCAGCAGCGGCATTCCACGGGGGTACACGTACGAGCAGTACTTC. It codes for CASSGIPRGYTYEQYF.

The table lists this clonotype with a few counts. The gene calls are TRBV7-9 and TRBJ2-5; a weak D match, TRBD2 (6 bases). TRBJ2-7 matches the DNA end more closely, so the J call is doubtful. The V gene's germline CDR1 is SEHNR and CDR2 FQNEAQ (reference sequence). The CDR3 is made up of 14 amino acids. The CDR3 DNA reads TGTGCCAGCAGCGTCGGGCCTATCGGGGGCGAGCAGTACTTC. It codes for CASSVGPIGGEQYF.

The chain combines TRBV12-3 or TRBV12-4 with TRBJ2-3, with TRBD2 matching 9 bases. The J segment lost 4 bases and the V segment lost 6 bases, leaving 5 bases of the junction unmatched. This CDR3 comprises 14 residues. The CDR3 region is CASRLSGGADTQYF. The CDR3 DNA is TGTGCCAGCAGGCTTAGCGGGGGCGCAGATACGCAGTATTTT.

About this clonotype itself: A junction end diverges from the germline sequence, so it may reflect a read error. This chain uses TRBV18 with TRBJ2-7, with D possibly being TRBD1 (6 bases). This CDR3 spans 13 amino acids. Germline V gives CDR1 KGHSH, CDR2 LQKENI. CDR3 nucleotides: TGTGCCAACTCACCAGGACAGAGCGACGAGCAGTACTTC. Amino acids: CANSPGQSDEQYF.

This clonotype was counted only a few times. The V and J genes are TRBV10-3 and TRBJ2-5, with D tentatively TRBD2 (6 bases). The J call may be in error: the DNA end matches TRBJ2-7 better. The CDR3 totals 13 residues. Germline V gene data show CDR1 as ENHRY and CDR2 as SYGVKD. CDR3 DNA sequence: TGTGCCATCAGAGCTAGCGCCTCCTACGAGCAGTACTTC. It encodes CAIRASASYEQYF.

This clonotype was observed a handful of times. The V gene is TRBV7-6, the J gene TRBJ2-1, with D unclear. The CDR3 length is 13 residues. V was clipped by 8 bases and J by 6 bases, with 14 bases between them. Germline values: CDR1 SGHVS, CDR2 FNYEAQ. The CDR3 protein is CASGAPHLNEQFF. The DNA for the CDR3 is TGTGCCAGCGGCGCCCCGCACCTCAATGAGCAGTTCTTC.

Only a few counts were recorded for this clonotype. The chain couples TRBV12-3 or TRBV12-4 to TRBJ2-5; 12 bases align to TRBD2. The V gene end was trimmed by 5 bases and the J gene end by 4 bases; junction bases not matched to a gene: 8. The CDR3 extends over 16 amino acids. This CDR3 reads CASSTITSGGSETQYF. The CDR3 nucleotides read TGTGCCAGCAGTACCATAACTAGCGGGGGGTCAGAGACCCAGTACTTC.

The chain carries TRBV29-1 and TRBJ2-5, with 13 bases aligning to TRBD2. The DNA end favors TRBJ2-1, so the J call may be wrong. Per germline, CDR1 SQVTM and CDR2 ANQGSEA. The CDR3 totals 16 residues. CDR3 residues: CSVEGVGLAGVDEQFF. The CDR3 bases are TGCAGCGTTGAAGGAGTAGGACTAGCGGGAGTGGACGAGCAGTTCTTC.

This chain uses TRBV2 with TRBJ2-5, with D unresolved. Germline V gene sequence: CDR1 SNHLY, CDR2 FYNNEI. The length of the CDR3 is 13 residues. V was trimmed by 10 bases and J by 5 bases, leaving 17 bases between them. The CDR3 DNA sequence: TGTGCCACCTCCCCCAACCAGGATGAGACCCAGTACTTC. Its protein is CATSPNQDETQYF.

This clonotype was counted only a few times. J is TRBJ2-1 and V is TRBV5-6; TRBD1 or TRBD2 may be the D gene (5 bases each). V was pared by 6 bases and J by 0 bases, with 16 bases between. This CDR3 has 16 amino acids. The V gene's germline CDR1 is SGHDT and CDR2 YYEEEE. The CDR3 DNA sequence: TGTGCCAGCACCCCGACGGGGCTAAGCTCCTACAATGAGCAGTTCTTC. It encodes CASTPTGLSSYNEQFF.

The V call is TRBV20-1, the J call TRBJ2-2, with a possible D match to TRBD1 (6 bases). V was pared by 8 bases and J by 7 bases, with 17 bases between. This CDR3 contains 13 residues. Germline values: CDR1 DFQATT, CDR2 SNEGSKA (reference sequence). As DNA, the CDR3 is TGCAGTCCAAGGACAGTAGCCGGCGGGGAGCTGTTTTTT. Its translation: CSPRTVAGGELFF.

This clonotype was seen only a few times. The chain's CDR3 is CSAREAHNEQFF. In nucleotides, the CDR3 is TGCAGTGCTAGAGAGGCTCACAATGAGCAGTTCTTC. V and J are TRBV20-1 and TRBJ2-1, with D unclear. Germline loops: CDR1 DFQATT, CDR2 SNEGSKA (reference sequence). V lost 0 bases to trimming and J lost 5 bases, with 5 bases between them. The CDR3 is made up of 12 amino acids.

The chain uses TRBV12-3 or TRBV12-4 and TRBJ2-5; possibly TRBD1 for D (8 bases). V lost 3 bases and J 3 bases, leaving 17 bases between the germline ends. This CDR3 spans 16 amino acids. CDR3 DNA sequence: TGTGCCAGCAGTTTTACGACAGGGGCGGGGGAAGAGACCCAGTACTTC. Its protein is CASSFTTGAGEETQYF.

The rearrangement joins TRBV5-4 to TRBJ2-1; 8 bases agree with TRBD2. The CDR3 length is 15 residues. The germline CDR1 and CDR2 sequences are SGHNT and YYREEE (reference sequence). J lost 6 bases, V lost 4 bases, and 9 bases had no gene match. CDR3: CASSKLAERGNEQFF. In nucleotides, the CDR3 is TGTGCCAGCAGCAAACTAGCGGAGCGGGGCAATGAGCAGTTCTTC.

J is TRBJ2-1 and V is TRBV30, with D perhaps TRBD2 (6 bases). Germline V gene lookup returns CDR1 GTSNPN and CDR2 SVGIG (reference sequence). The CDR3 consists of 14 residues. Trimming shortened V by 2 bases and J by 4 bases, and 12 bases separated the two germline ends. The CDR3 DNA sequence: TGTGCCTGGAGTACGGCTAGCGCTTACAATGAGCAGTTCTTC. Amino acid sequence: CAWSTASAYNEQFF.

This clonotype was seen a handful of times. The genes are TRBV12-3 or TRBV12-4 and TRBJ2-5; TRBD2 aligns across 11 bases. Trimming removed 7 bases from V and 3 bases from J; junction bases left unmatched: 4. The CDR3 covers 14 residues. CDR3 DNA: TGTGCCAGCACCCTTAGCGGGAGGGAAGAGACCCAGTACTTC. Protein: CASTLSGREETQYF.

In its sample, this clonotype was seen a few times. V is TRBV30 and J is TRBJ1-1; TRBD1 might be the D (5 bases). The V gene's germline CDR1 is GTSNPN and CDR2 SVGIG (reference sequence). Trimming took off 4 bases at V and 8 bases at J, with 11 bases between the two ends. This CDR3 is built from 11 residues. CDR3 in DNA: TGTGCCTGGAAATCCGGGACGGAAGCTTTCTTT. The encoded protein is CAWKSGTEAFF.

The CDR3 DNA follows: TGTGCCAGCAGATTGCTCCGGGACAGGGGAGAAAAACTGTTTTTT. It codes for CASRLLRDRGEKLFF. This chain links TRBV27 with TRBJ1-4; 10 bases fit TRBD1. The germline V gene encodes CDR1 MNHEY and CDR2 SMNVEV (reference sequence). V gave up 6 bases and J gave up 8 bases; unmatched junction bases: 9. The CDR3 spans 15 residues.

The chain joins TRBV9 to TRBJ2-5; D remains ambiguous. Germline loops: CDR1 SGDLS, CDR2 YYNGEE. V lost 0 bases and J lost 11, with 14 bases in between. The CDR3 covers 13 residues. CDR3 residues: CASSVGSPGEQYF. CDR3 nucleotide sequence: TGTGCCAGCAGCGTAGGTTCTCCGGGTGAGCAGTACTTC.

The chain couples TRBV27 to TRBJ2-5; the match to TRBD1 covers 10 bases. Germline loops: CDR1 MNHEY, CDR2 SMNVEV (reference sequence). The CDR3 spans 17 residues. Losses at the gene ends were 8 bases for V and 5 bases for J; bases not matched to a gene: 17. Here the CDR3 DNA reads TGTGCCAGCTCAAAAGGGGACAGGGGAGGGTTTGGGGAGACCCAGTACTTC. Translation: CASSKGDRGGFGETQYF.

The chain combines TRBV10-3 with TRBJ2-5, with D uncertain. The DNA end favors TRBJ2-1, so the J call may be wrong. Germline-derived CDR1 and CDR2 are ENHRY and SYGVKD. The CDR3 extends over 13 amino acids. In nucleotides, the CDR3 is TGTGCCATCAGTGACCCTCGTTACAATGAGCAGTTCTTC. It encodes CAISDPRYNEQFF.

The V and J genes are TRBV7-9 and TRBJ2-5, with 7 bases fitting TRBD1. CDR3 size: 13 residues. V lost 6 bases, J lost 5 bases, and 6 bases stayed unmatched. Germline CDR1 and CDR2: SEHNR and FQNEAQ (reference sequence). The chain's CDR3 is CASSHRDSETQYF. For the CDR3, the DNA is TGTGCCAGCAGTCACCGGGACAGTGAGACCCAGTACTTC.

Only a few counts were recorded for this clonotype. The rearrangement joins TRBV3-1 to TRBJ2-7; no clear D. V lost 4 bases and J 6 bases, leaving 10 bases between the germline ends. The length of the CDR3 is 12 residues. Per the germline V gene, CDR1 is LGHDT and CDR2 is YNNKEL (reference sequence). In DNA, the CDR3 is TGTGCCAGCAGCCGCCCGAATGGCGAGCAGTACTTC. Translation gives CASSRPNGEQYF.